The 21 T cell receptor beta chains reported below all come from one sample, sequenced in a study of T cell responses to AZD1222 COVID-19 vaccine. The protocol was immunoSEQ multiplex PCR, while the TCRdb copy is restricted to in-frame clones and leaves out a portion. The profile shows approximately 90,000 clones, approximately 90% of them singletons. Sequencing was performed on peripheral blood, taken on day 0 of AZD1222 vaccination. Receptors were obtained from an adult in good health.

V usage is TRBV15 and J usage is TRBJ2-7, with D maybe TRBD1 (6 bases). Per the germline V gene, CDR1 is LNHNV and CDR2 is YYDKDF (reference sequence). The length of the CDR3 is 14 residues. With 5 bases removed from V and 0 bases from J, the gap between germline ends came to 11 bases. CDR3 in amino acids: CATSAPGHSYEQYF. The CDR3 DNA sequence: TGTGCCACCAGCGCCCCGGGACACTCCTACGAGCAGTACTTC.

This sequence joins TRBV4-3 and TRBJ2-7; possibly TRBD2 for D (5 bases). V lost 2 bases, J lost 0 bases, and 14 bases lay in between. The CDR3 is made up of 16 amino acids. CDR1 and CDR2 (germline): LGHNA, YSLEER. The CDR3 protein is CASSQIGGGSSYEQYF. CDR3 nucleotides: TGCGCCAGCAGCCAAATAGGAGGCGGTAGCTCCTACGAGCAGTACTTC.

The gene calls are TRBV18 and TRBJ2-7, with 9 bases identical to TRBD2. In germline, CDR1 is KGHSH, CDR2 LQKENI. CDR3 size: 15 residues. V lost 3 bases to trimming and J lost 7 bases; unmatched junction nucleotides: 10. The CDR3 DNA follows: TGTGCCAGCTCACCGGTTTCCAGCGGGGGGAGGGAGCAGTACTTC. Translation: CASSPVSSGGREQYF.

V gene TRBV7-9 combines with J gene TRBJ2-2; perhaps D is TRBD1 or TRBD2 (5 bases each). Germline CDR1 is SEHNR and CDR2 is FQNEAQ (reference sequence). The CDR3 runs 16 residues. Trimming shortened V by 5 bases and J by 5 bases, and 18 bases separated the two germline ends. CDR3 loop: CASSTGHGRTTGELFF. Written as DNA, the CDR3 is TGTGCCAGCAGCACGGGGCATGGGCGCACAACCGGGGAGCTGTTTTTT.

This clone was counted a few times. The V call is TRBV10-1, the J call TRBJ2-7; D is perhaps TRBD1 or TRBD2 (5 bases each). V gave up 6 bases and J gave up 4 bases, with 19 bases separating them. This CDR3 comprises 15 residues. CDR1 is WNHNN, CDR2 SYGVQD, per germline (reference sequence). CDR3 residues: CASSAGAESLYEQYF. The CDR3 bases are TGCGCCAGCAGCGCCGGGGCCGAGAGTTTGTACGAGCAGTACTTC.

This clone was found once. This chain connects TRBV27 to TRBJ2-2, with 7 bases fitting TRBD1. With 4 bases clipped from V and 6 bases from J, the junction kept 8 bases outside the gene matches. Germline CDR1 MNHEY, CDR2 SMNVEV (reference sequence). CDR3 length equals 15 residues. The CDR3 loop reads CASSYGGQGAGELFF. The CDR3 DNA reads as TGTGCCAGCAGTTACGGTGGGCAGGGGGCCGGGGAGCTGTTTTTT.

The rearrangement links TRBV2 to TRBJ2-1; TRBD2 matches at 13 bases. This CDR3 contains 16 residues. Trimming at V came to 6 bases and at J to 4 bases, leaving 6 bases not matched to a gene. Germline assignment: CDR1 SNHLY and CDR2 FYNNEI. The CDR3 DNA follows: TGTGCCAGCAGCGCCCGGGGACTAGCGGGGTACAATGAGCAGTTCTTC. Its protein is CASSARGLAGYNEQFF. Drawing the rest from reference TRBV2 and TRBJ2-1, the complete variable domain is EPEVTQTPSHQVTQMGQEVILRCVPISNHLYFYWYRQILGQKVEFLVSFYNNEISEKSEIFDDQFSVERPDGSNFTLKIRSTKLEDSAMYFCASSARGLAGYNEQFFGPGTRLTVL.

The chain has TRBV27 and TRBJ2-5, with TRBD1 identical over 10 bases. J gave up 3 bases and V 5 bases, and 9 bases lay outside the gene matches. CDR1 is MNHEY and CDR2 is SMNVEV in the germline V gene (reference sequence). The CDR3 has 16 residues. This CDR3 reads CASSPLTGGFEETQYF. CDR3 sequence (DNA): TGTGCCAGCAGTCCCCTGACAGGGGGCTTCGAAGAGACCCAGTACTTC.

The gene calls are TRBV4-1 and TRBJ2-2, with D possibly called TRBD1 or TRBD2 (6 bases each). Deletions cut 5 bases from V and 6 bases from J, with 13 bases between. This CDR3 is built from 14 residues. CDR1 and CDR2 (germline): MGHRA, YSYEKL. CDR3: CASSFWGAAGELFF. The CDR3 nucleotides read TGCGCCAGCAGCTTTTGGGGGGCGGCCGGGGAGCTGTTTTTT.

The chain links TRBV6-5 to TRBJ1-1, with D possibly TRBD1 on 5 matching bases. Trimming took 2 bases from V and 10 from J, leaving 23 bases between them. This CDR3 contains 16 residues. CDR1 MNHEY and CDR2 SVGAGI come from the germline V gene. The CDR3 DNA sequence: TGTGCCAGCAGTTACGGTGTGTACAGCCAATTGGGGGGAGCTTTCTTT. Translated: CASSYGVYSQLGGAFF.

This clone was counted a few times. This chain links TRBV7-9 with TRBJ1-5; D uncertain. Germline V gene lookup returns CDR1 SEHNR and CDR2 FQNEAQ (reference sequence). The CDR3 spans 14 residues. V was trimmed by 5 bases and J by 0 bases, leaving 8 bases between them. The CDR3 reads CASSAQDSNQPQHF. The CDR3 bases are TGTGCCAGCAGCGCCCAGGATAGCAATCAGCCCCAGCATTTT.

This chain connects TRBV5-4 to TRBJ1-6; D is possibly TRBD1 (5 bases). The ends were cut back, 5 bases at V and 10 bases at J, with 16 bases in the middle. CDR3 length equals 14 residues. The germline CDR1 and CDR2 sequences are SGHNT and YYREEE (reference sequence). CDR3 sequence: CASSRDRLQSPLHF. The CDR3 nucleotides read TGTGCCAGCAGTCGGGACCGGCTTCAGTCACCCCTCCACTTT.

This clone appeared a single time. The CDR3 loop is CASSLRPYSNQPQHF. In nucleotides, the CDR3 is TGTGCCAGCAGTTTACGGCCATATAGCAATCAGCCCCAGCATTTT. The chain couples TRBV27 to TRBJ1-5; D remains unclear. Trimming took 2 bases from V and 0 from J, leaving 8 bases between them. The CDR3 spans 15 residues. Germline CDR1 is MNHEY and CDR2 is SMNVEV (reference sequence).

CDR3: CASSYSYTGDQPQHF. The CDR3, as DNA: TGTGCCAGCAGTTACTCGTATACGGGGGATCAGCCCCAGCATTTT. This chain links TRBV6-5 with TRBJ1-5; possibly TRBD1 for D (5 bases). CDR1 is MNHEY, CDR2 SVGAGI, per germline. Between the trimmed V and J ends, which lost 0 bases and 5 bases, there was a span of 11 bases. The CDR3 has 15 amino acids.

With regard to this clone: Other DNA sequences of this sample code for an identical CDR3. V gene TRBV9 combines with J gene TRBJ2-7, with D possibly matching TRBD2 (7 bases). V was trimmed by 0 bases and J by 5 bases, leaving 21 bases between them. Germline values: CDR1 SGDLS, CDR2 YYNGEE. This CDR3 comprises 17 residues. CDR3 residues: CASSVDGRRGRGDEQYF. CDR3 bases: TGTGCCAGCAGCGTAGATGGGCGGCGGGGGAGGGGGGACGAGCAGTACTTC.

The CDR3 loop is CASSQKQGWNQPQHF. In DNA form, the CDR3 reads TGTGCCAGCAGCCAAAAACAGGGTTGGAATCAGCCCCAGCATTTT. V gene TRBV3-1 (or the pseudogene TRBV3-2) combines with J gene TRBJ1-5; weak D call: TRBD1 (6 bases). The CDR3 covers 15 residues. Germline loops: CDR1 LGHDT, CDR2 YNNKEL (reference sequence). V lost 2 bases and J lost 4, with 12 bases in between.

V usage is TRBV7-9 and J usage is TRBJ2-3; TRBD2 matches 9 bases. There are 14 residues in the CDR3. Germline V lookup: CDR1 SEHNR, CDR2 FQNEAQ (reference sequence). With V trimmed by 5 bases and J by 4 bases, 4 bases remained unmatched. CDR3 DNA sequence: TGTGCCAGCAGCACCGGGACTAGCCCAGATACGCAGTATTTT. It specifies CASSTGTSPDTQYF.

This sequence joins TRBV7-2 and TRBJ1-2; no definite D call. Germline V gene sequence: CDR1 SGHTA, CDR2 FQGNSA. This CDR3 comprises 17 residues. The V end was cut by 5 bases, the J end by 6 bases, with 25 bases between. The CDR3 is CASSPYRGAGKENGYTF. The CDR3 DNA reads TGTGCCAGCAGCCCTTACCGGGGAGCCGGGAAGGAGAATGGCTACACCTTC.

The J gene is TRBJ2-1, the V gene TRBV9; D remains ambiguous. The ends were cut back, 0 bases at V and 4 bases at J, with 11 bases in the middle. Germline assignment: CDR1 SGDLS and CDR2 YYNGEE. The CDR3 totals 15 residues. CDR3 residues: CASSVVGRNYNEQFF. CDR3 coding DNA: TGTGCCAGCAGCGTAGTCGGGCGGAATTACAATGAGCAGTTCTTC.

The chain carries TRBV9 and TRBJ1-1; 9 bases are shared with TRBD1. V trimming: 2 bases; J trimming: 4 bases; junction bases outside the gene matches: 6. The CDR3 runs to 15 residues. CDR1 SGDLS and CDR2 YYNGEE come from the germline V gene. The CDR3 region has the DNA TGTGCCAGCAGCGTTACACAGACAGGGGGCACTGAAGCTTTCTTT. Translated: CASSVTQTGGTEAFF.

In its sample, this clone was seen once. The chain employs TRBV6-5 and TRBJ2-1; 8 bases map to TRBD1. There are 12 residues in the CDR3. Looked up from germline, CDR1 is MNHEY and CDR2 is SVGAGI. Trimming took 6 bases from V and 15 from J; bases not matched to a gene: 10. The CDR3 region has the DNA TGTGCCAGCAGGGCACCGGGACAGGAGTCGTTCTTC. Translation gives CASRAPGQESFF.